These 23 T cell receptor beta chains originate from one sample sequenced in a study of cytomegalovirus exposure and HLA in healthy donors. PCR was performed using 60 Vbeta and 13 Jbeta primers. TCRdb's table, derived via immunoSEQ multiplex PCR, lists solely in-frame clones and lacks some. The profile shows 95,000 to 150,000 clones, over 70% of them singletons. Sequenced: PBMCs. These receptors all stem from a woman between 50 and 59 years old in good health and CMV-seropositive.

This sequence joins TRBV2 and TRBJ2-7; 8 positions match TRBD1. The germline gives CDR1 SNHLY, CDR2 FYNNEI. The CDR3 is 14 amino acids. J lost 2 bases, V lost 8 bases, and 8 bases had no gene match. The DNA for the CDR3 is TGTGCCAGCCTTGGGGGCAGGGGGCCCTACGAGCAGTACTTC. As protein: CASLGGRGPYEQYF.

As regards this clone: One junction end does not reproduce the germline sequence, and a read error may be involved. The chain has TRBV5-6 and TRBJ2-1, with D maybe TRBD1 (5 bases). Germline CDR1 and CDR2: SGHDT and YYEEEE. There are 12 residues in the CDR3. CDR3 sequence: CASSLYQGNQIF. The CDR3, as DNA: TGTGCCAGCAGCTTGTATCAGGGAAATCAAATCTTC.

V gene TRBV15 combines with J gene TRBJ2-1; D may be TRBD1 (5 bases). V was pared by 0 bases and J by 1 base, with 7 bases between. Germline CDR1 reads LNHNV; CDR2 reads YYDKDF (reference sequence). This CDR3 contains 15 residues. This CDR3 reads CATSRDSGSYNEQFF. The DNA of the CDR3 is TGTGCCACCAGCAGAGATTCAGGGTCCTACAATGAGCAGTTCTTC.

The gene calls are TRBV4-3 and TRBJ2-7, with 8 bases matching TRBD2. V shed 3 bases, J shed 6 bases, and the junction held 10 bases outside the gene matches. Per the germline V gene, CDR1 is LGHNA and CDR2 is YSLEER. The CDR3 contains 15 residues. The CDR3 DNA reads as TGCGCCAGCAGCCAGGACGGGGGGGAATGGGGCGAGCAGTACTTC. This translates into CASSQDGGEWGEQYF.

The rearrangement links TRBV19 to TRBJ1-2; D gene uncertain. The CDR3 consists of 13 residues. Trimming took 8 bases from V and 4 from J, leaving 14 bases between them. In germline, CDR1 is LNHDA, CDR2 SQIVND (reference sequence). In nucleotides, the CDR3 is TGTGCCAGTCGGGAACCAAGTTCCTATGGCTACACCTTC. It encodes CASREPSSYGYTF.

The V gene is TRBV11-1, the J gene TRBJ2-7; D unclear. The V and J ends lost 3 bases and 2 bases respectively, with 8 bases between them. Germline assignment: CDR1 SGHAT and CDR2 FQDESV (reference sequence). The CDR3 sequence is 13 residues long. The CDR3 loop reads CASSFEHPYEQYF. CDR3 in DNA: TGTGCCAGCAGCTTCGAACATCCCTACGAGCAGTACTTC.

J is TRBJ1-5 and V is TRBV5-4, with no clear D. The germline CDR1 and CDR2 sequences are SGHNT and YYREEE (reference sequence). The CDR3 is 12 residues long. The ends were cut back, 2 bases at V and 7 bases at J, with 7 bases in the middle. The CDR3 spells CASSFPGQPQHF. CDR3 in DNA: TGTGCCAGCAGCTTTCCGGGACAGCCCCAGCATTTT.

The CDR3 spells CASSLREGYEQYF. CDR3 DNA sequence: TGCGCCAGCAGCCTCCGCGAGGGCTACGAGCAGTACTTC. This sequence joins TRBV5-1 and TRBJ2-7; tentatively, D is TRBD2 (5 bases). With 4 bases removed from V and 3 bases from J, the gap between germline ends came to 11 bases. This CDR3 region has 13 residues. Germline V CDR1 and CDR2: SGHRS, YFSETQ. Complete variable domain (other parts from reference TRBV5-1 and TRBJ2-7): KAGVTQTPRYLIKTRGQQVTLSCSPISGHRSVSWYQQTPGQGLQFLFEYFSETQRNKGNFPGRFSGRQFSNSRSEMNVSTLELGDSALYLCASSLREGYEQYFGPGTRLTVT.

The chain employs TRBV13 and TRBJ2-1; D is possibly TRBD1 (5 bases). Trimming took off 5 bases at V and 9 bases at J, with 14 bases between the two ends. CDR1 PRHDT and CDR2 FYEKMQ come from the germline V gene (reference sequence). The CDR3 contains 13 residues. The CDR3 loop reads CASSKDSRLEQFF. DNA of the CDR3: TGTGCCAGCAGCAAAGACAGCAGGCTTGAGCAGTTCTTC.

This chain uses TRBV9 with TRBJ2-1; the D gene is possibly TRBD2 (6 bases). V was clipped by 4 bases and J by 0 bases, with 23 bases between them. The CDR3 is 19 residues long. Per the germline V gene, CDR1 is SGDLS and CDR2 is YYNGEE. In DNA form, the CDR3 reads TGTGCCAGCAGCAAGTTAGGCCGGAGGGACCCTAGCTCCTACAATGAGCAGTTCTTC. It translates to CASSKLGRRDPSSYNEQFF.

The genes are TRBV7-9 and TRBJ1-2; tentatively, D is TRBD1 (6 bases). Between the trimmed V and J ends, which lost 5 bases and 8 bases, there was a span of 24 bases. The germline V gene has CDR1 SEHNR and CDR2 FQNEAQ (reference sequence). There are 16 residues in the CDR3. CDR3 sequence (DNA): TGTGCCAGCAGCGGATACGGTGGGACACGCCGGTTAGGCTACACCTTC. Translated, it gives CASSGYGGTRRLGYTF.

About this clone itself: Distinct nucleotide sequences in the sample also encode this CDR3. The gene calls are TRBV7-2 and TRBJ1-1; D may be TRBD1 (5 bases). CDR1 is SGHTA and CDR2 is FQGNSA in the germline V gene. Trimming removed 5 bases at V and 1 base at J, with 8 bases between. The CDR3 length is 13 residues. The CDR3 DNA reads TGTGCCAGCAGCCGACAGAAGAACACTGAAGCTTTCTTT. This codes for CASSRQKNTEAFF.

The gene calls are TRBV7-3 and TRBJ2-5; a weak D match, TRBD2 (6 bases). CDR3 length equals 16 residues. The germline gives CDR1 SGHTA, CDR2 FQGTGA. Trimming left V 0 bases short and J 5 bases short, with 16 bases between. CDR3 sequence: CASSLTRRLAWETQYF. CDR3 sequence (DNA): TGTGCCAGCAGCTTAACGAGGCGGCTAGCGTGGGAGACCCAGTACTTC.

The chain employs TRBV6-1 and TRBJ2-5, with TRBD2 matching over 9 bases. The CDR3 runs to 15 residues. Germline loops: CDR1 MNHNS, CDR2 SASEGT. The V and J ends lost 1 base and 5 bases, in that order; junction bases with no gene match: 5. This chain's CDR3 is CASSEVAGGPETQYF. The CDR3, as DNA: TGTGCCAGCAGTGAAGTGGCGGGGGGGCCGGAGACCCAGTACTTC.

The gene calls are TRBV27 and TRBJ1-2; 8 bases map to TRBD1. After removal of 6 bases from V and 7 bases from J, the junction contained 10 bases not matched to a gene. The germline V gene has CDR1 MNHEY and CDR2 SMNVEV (reference sequence). The CDR3 runs to 14 residues. The CDR3 nucleotides are TGTGCCAGCAGGGAGCCGGGACAGGTTTTTGGCTACACCTTC. This sequence encodes CASREPGQVFGYTF.

The chain couples TRBV4-2 to TRBJ1-5; D gene ambiguous. The CDR3 contains 12 residues. The germline CDR1 and CDR2 sequences are LGHNA and YNFKEQ. The V and J ends lost 0 bases and 7 bases respectively, with 4 bases between them. Written as DNA, the CDR3 is TGTGCCAGCAGCCAAGAGAGCCAGCCCCAGCATTTT. The encoded protein is CASSQESQPQHF.

This clone has just a few counts. The chain uses TRBV19 and TRBJ1-5; D gene uncertain. The CDR3 spans 15 residues. In germline, CDR1 is LNHDA, CDR2 SQIVND (reference sequence). Trimming pared 1 base from V and 0 bases from J, leaving 7 bases between. DNA for the CDR3: TGTGCCAGTAGTATAGCGTCGTTTAGCAATCAGCCCCAGCATTTT. Translation: CASSIASFSNQPQHF.

J is TRBJ2-7 and V is TRBV11-3; tentative D call: TRBD2 (6 bases). The CDR3 covers 14 residues. V dropped 1 base and J dropped 0 bases, with 7 bases sitting between them. CDR1 and CDR2 (germline): SGHNT, YENEEA. CDR3 bases: TGTGCCAGCAGCTTAGGGGGGGACTCCTACGAGCAGTACTTC. It specifies CASSLGGDSYEQYF.

In regard to this clone: A read error may account for a junction end that differs from germline. The chain links TRBV4-1 to TRBJ1-1, with 10 bases aligning to TRBD1. The CDR3 has 16 residues. Germline V gives CDR1 MGHRA, CDR2 YSYEKL. The CDR3 bases are TGCGTCAGCAGCCAGATCCAGACAGGGGGCAAAACTGAAGCTTTCTTT. Protein: CVSSQIQTGGKTEAFF.

The chain has TRBV5-8 and TRBJ1-6; 7 bases are a match to TRBD1. Trimming took 4 bases from V and 5 from J; bases not matched to a gene: 0. The germline V gene has CDR1 SGHTS and CDR2 YDEGEE. The CDR3 is made up of 13 amino acids. Here the CDR3 DNA reads TGTGCCAGCAGCGACAGGGATAATTCACCCCTCCACTTT. Its protein is CASSDRDNSPLHF.

The chain links TRBV5-1 to TRBJ1-1, with D hard to call. CDR3 size: 13 residues. The V and J ends lost 2 bases and 9 bases respectively, with 14 bases between them. Germline V gives CDR1 SGHRS, CDR2 YFSETQ. The CDR3 region is CASSLLQETQAFF. CDR3 DNA sequence: TGCGCCAGCAGCTTACTCCAGGAAACCCAAGCTTTCTTT.

V gene TRBV10-3 combines with J gene TRBJ2-1, with TRBD1 matching over 12 bases. Germline CDR1 is ENHRY and CDR2 is SYGVKD. Losses at the gene ends were 10 bases for V and 3 bases for J; bases not matched to a gene: 13. The CDR3 runs to 17 residues. The CDR3 DNA sequence: TGTGCCAGTCAGGGACAGGGGGCGCGGGGGGGCTACAATGAGCAGTTCTTC. Protein: CASQGQGARGGYNEQFF.

The genes are TRBV10-3 and TRBJ2-3; the match to TRBD1 covers 11 bases. V dropped 6 bases and J dropped 1; count of bases not matched to a gene: 6. The CDR3 consists of 16 residues. Germline assignment: CDR1 ENHRY and CDR2 SYGVKD. CDR3 loop: CAIRGQGDVGTDTQYF. The DNA of the CDR3 is TGTGCCATCAGGGGACAGGGGGATGTAGGCACAGATACGCAGTATTTT.